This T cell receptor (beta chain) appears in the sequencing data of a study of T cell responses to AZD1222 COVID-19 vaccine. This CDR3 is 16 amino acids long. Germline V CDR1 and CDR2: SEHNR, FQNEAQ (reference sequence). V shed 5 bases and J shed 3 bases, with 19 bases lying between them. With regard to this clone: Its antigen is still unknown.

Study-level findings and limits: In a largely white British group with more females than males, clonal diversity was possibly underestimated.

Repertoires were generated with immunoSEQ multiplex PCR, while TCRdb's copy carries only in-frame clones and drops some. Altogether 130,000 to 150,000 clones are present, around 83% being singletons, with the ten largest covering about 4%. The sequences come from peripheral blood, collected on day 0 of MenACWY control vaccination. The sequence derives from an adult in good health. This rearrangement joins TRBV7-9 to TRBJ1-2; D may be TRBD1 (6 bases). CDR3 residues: CASSPLDRRYDYGYTF. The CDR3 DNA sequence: TGTGCCAGCAGCCCACTTGACAGGAGATACGACTATGGCTACACCTTC.